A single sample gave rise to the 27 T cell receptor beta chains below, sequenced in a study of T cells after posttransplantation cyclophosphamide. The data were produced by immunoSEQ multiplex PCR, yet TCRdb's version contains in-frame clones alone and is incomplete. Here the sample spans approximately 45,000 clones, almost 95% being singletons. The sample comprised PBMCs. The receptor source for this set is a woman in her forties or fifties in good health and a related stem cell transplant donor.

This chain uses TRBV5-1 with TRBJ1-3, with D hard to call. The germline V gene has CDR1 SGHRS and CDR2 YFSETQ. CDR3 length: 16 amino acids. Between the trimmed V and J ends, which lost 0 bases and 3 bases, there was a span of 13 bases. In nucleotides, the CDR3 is TGCGCCAGCAGCTTGGCCGAAACCTTCTATGGAAACACCATATATTTT. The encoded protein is CASSLAETFYGNTIYF.

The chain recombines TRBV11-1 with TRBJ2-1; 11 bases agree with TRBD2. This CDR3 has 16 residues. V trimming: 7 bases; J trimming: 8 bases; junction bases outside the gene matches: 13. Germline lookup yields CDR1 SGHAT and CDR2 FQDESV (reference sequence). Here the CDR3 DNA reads TGTGCCAGCATCCGTACCTCCGGGACTAGCGGTGATGAGCAGTTCTTC. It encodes CASIRTSGTSGDEQFF.

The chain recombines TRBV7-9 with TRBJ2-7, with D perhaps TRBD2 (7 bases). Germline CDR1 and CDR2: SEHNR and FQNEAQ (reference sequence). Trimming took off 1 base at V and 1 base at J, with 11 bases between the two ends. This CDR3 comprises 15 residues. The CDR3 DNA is TGTGCCAGCAGCTTAGTGGGGGGGACATCCTACGAGCAGTACTTC. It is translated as CASSLVGGTSYEQYF.

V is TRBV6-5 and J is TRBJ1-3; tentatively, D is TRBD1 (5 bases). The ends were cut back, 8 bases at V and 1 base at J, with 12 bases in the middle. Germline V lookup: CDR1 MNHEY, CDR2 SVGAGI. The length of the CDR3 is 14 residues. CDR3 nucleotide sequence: TGTGCCAGCTCCTACGGGGGGTCTGGAAACACCATATATTTT. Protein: CASSYGGSGNTIYF.

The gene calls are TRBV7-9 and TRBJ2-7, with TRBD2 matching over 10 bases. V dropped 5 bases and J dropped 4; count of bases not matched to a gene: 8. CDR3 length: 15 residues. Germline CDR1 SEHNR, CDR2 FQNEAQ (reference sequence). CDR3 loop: CASSDLVAGGYEQYF. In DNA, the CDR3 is TGTGCCAGCAGCGACCTCGTAGCGGGGGGATACGAGCAGTACTTC.

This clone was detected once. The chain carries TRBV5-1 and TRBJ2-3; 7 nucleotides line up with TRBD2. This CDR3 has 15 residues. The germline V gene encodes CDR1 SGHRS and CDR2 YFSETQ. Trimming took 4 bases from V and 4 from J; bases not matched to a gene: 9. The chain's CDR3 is CASSALTAGADTQYF. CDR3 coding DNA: TGCGCCAGCAGCGCGCTAACCGCGGGGGCAGATACGCAGTATTTT.

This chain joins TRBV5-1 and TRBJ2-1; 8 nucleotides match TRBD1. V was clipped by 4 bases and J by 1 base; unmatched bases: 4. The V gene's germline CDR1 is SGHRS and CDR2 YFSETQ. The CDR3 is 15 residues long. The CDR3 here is CASSAGQGSYNEQFF. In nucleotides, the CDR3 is TGCGCCAGCAGCGCTGGACAGGGATCCTACAATGAGCAGTTCTTC.

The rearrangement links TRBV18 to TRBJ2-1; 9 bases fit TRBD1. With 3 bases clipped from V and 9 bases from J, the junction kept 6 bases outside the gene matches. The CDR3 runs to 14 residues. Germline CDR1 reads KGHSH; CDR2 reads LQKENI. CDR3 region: CASSPGTGSIEQFF. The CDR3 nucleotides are TGTGCCAGCTCACCGGGGACAGGGAGTATTGAGCAGTTCTTC.

The CDR3, as DNA: TGCGCCAGCAGCTCGGGACTCACTTGGGATACGCAGTATTTT. As protein: CASSSGLTWDTQYF. V and J are TRBV5-1 and TRBJ2-3, with a weak D call TRBD2 (6 bases). The V gene's germline CDR1 is SGHRS and CDR2 YFSETQ. The CDR3 covers 14 residues. Between the trimmed V and J ends, which lost 3 bases and 6 bases, there was a span of 14 bases.

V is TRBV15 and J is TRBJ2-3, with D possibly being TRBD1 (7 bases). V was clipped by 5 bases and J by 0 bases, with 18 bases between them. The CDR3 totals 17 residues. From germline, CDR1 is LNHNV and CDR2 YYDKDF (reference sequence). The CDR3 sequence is CATSRDYRGGSTDTQYF. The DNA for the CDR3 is TGTGCCACCAGCCGGGATTACAGGGGAGGTAGCACAGATACGCAGTATTTT. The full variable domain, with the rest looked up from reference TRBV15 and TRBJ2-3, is DAMVIQNPRYQVTQFGKPVTLSCSQTLNHNVMYWYQQKSSQAPKLLFHYYDKDFNNEADTPDNFQSRRPNTSFCFLDIRSPGLGDTAMYLCATSRDYRGGSTDTQYFGPGTRLTVL.

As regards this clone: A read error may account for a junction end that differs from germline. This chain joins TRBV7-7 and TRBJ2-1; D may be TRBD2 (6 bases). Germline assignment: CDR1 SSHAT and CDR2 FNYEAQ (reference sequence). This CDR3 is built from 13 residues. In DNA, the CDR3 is TGTGCTAGCAGCTTACGGGGAGGTAATGAGCAGTTCTTC. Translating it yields CASSLRGGNEQFF.

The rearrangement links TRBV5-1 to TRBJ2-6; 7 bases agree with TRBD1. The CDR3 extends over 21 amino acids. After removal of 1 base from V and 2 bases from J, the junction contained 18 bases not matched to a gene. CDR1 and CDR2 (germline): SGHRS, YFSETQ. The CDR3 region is CASSLLGTAVLGFAGANVLTF. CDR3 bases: TGCGCCAGCAGCTTGCTTGGGACAGCCGTTCTGGGCTTTGCTGGGGCCAACGTCCTGACTTTC.

CDR3 bases: TGCGCCAGCAGCCAAAATATCGGGAGCTCTGGAAACACCATATATTTT. This codes for CASSQNIGSSGNTIYF. The V and J genes are TRBV4-1 and TRBJ1-3, with unresolved D. Trimming stripped 2 bases from V and 0 bases from J, with 11 bases between. This CDR3 comprises 16 residues. Germline CDR1 MGHRA, CDR2 YSYEKL.

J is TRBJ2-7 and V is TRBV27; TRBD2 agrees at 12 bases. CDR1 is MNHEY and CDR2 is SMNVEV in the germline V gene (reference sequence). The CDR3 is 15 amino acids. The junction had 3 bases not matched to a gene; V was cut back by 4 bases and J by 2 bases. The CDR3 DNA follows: TGTGCCAGCAGTTCACTAGCGGGAGGTGCCTACGAGCAGTACTTC. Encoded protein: CASSSLAGGAYEQYF.

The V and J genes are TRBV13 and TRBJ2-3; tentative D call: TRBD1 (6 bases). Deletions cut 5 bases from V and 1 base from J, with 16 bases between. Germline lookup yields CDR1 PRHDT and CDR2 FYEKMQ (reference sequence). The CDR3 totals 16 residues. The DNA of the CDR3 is TGTGCCAGCAGCAACCCCCGGACAGCAGGCACAGATACGCAGTATTTT. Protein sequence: CASSNPRTAGTDTQYF.

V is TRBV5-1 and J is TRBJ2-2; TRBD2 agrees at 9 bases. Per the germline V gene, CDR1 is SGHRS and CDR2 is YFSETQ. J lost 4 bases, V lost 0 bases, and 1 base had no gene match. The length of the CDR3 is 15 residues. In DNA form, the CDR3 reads TGCGCCAGCAGCTTGGAGACTAGCGGCACCGGGGAGCTGTTTTTT. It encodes CASSLETSGTGELFF.

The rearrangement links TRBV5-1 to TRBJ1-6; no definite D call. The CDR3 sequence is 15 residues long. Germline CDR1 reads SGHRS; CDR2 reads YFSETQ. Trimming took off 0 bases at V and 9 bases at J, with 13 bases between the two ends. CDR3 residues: CASSLAEAAASPLHF. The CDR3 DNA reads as TGCGCCAGCAGCTTGGCCGAGGCAGCAGCTTCACCCCTCCACTTT.

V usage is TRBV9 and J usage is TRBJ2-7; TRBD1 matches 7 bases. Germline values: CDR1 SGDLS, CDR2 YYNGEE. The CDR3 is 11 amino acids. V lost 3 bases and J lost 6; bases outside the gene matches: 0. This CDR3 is CASSAGGEQYF. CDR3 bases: TGTGCCAGCAGCGCAGGGGGCGAGCAGTACTTC.

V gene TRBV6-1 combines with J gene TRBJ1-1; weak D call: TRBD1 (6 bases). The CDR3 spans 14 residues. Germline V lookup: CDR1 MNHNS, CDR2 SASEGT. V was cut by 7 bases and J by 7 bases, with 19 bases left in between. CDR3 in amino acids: CASTAGTQSYEAFF. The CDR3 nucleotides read TGTGCCAGCACCGCCGGGACACAGAGTTATGAAGCTTTCTTT.

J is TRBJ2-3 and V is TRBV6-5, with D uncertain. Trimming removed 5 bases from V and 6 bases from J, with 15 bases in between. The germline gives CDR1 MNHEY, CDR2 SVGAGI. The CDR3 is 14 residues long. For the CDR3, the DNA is TGTGCCAGCAGTCATCAGACAATCCGTGATACGCAGTATTTT. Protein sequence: CASSHQTIRDTQYF.

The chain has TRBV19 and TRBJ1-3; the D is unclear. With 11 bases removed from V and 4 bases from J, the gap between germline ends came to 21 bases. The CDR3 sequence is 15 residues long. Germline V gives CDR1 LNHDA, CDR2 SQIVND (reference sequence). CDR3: CAPRGVAPSGNTIYF. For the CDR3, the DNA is TGTGCCCCGAGAGGTGTGGCCCCATCCGGAAACACCATATATTTT.

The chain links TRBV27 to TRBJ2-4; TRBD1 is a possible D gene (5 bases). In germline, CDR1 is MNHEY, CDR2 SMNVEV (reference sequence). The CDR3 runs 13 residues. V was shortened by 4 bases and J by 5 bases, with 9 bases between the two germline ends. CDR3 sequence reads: CASSSLTENIQYF. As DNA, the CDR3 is TGTGCCAGCAGTTCCCTGACAGAAAACATTCAGTACTTC.

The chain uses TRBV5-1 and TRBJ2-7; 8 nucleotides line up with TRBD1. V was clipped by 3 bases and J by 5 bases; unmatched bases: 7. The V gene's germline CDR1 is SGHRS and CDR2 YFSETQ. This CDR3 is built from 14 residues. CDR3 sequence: CASSWGTGRDEQYF. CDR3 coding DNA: TGCGCCAGCAGCTGGGGGACAGGCCGGGACGAGCAGTACTTC. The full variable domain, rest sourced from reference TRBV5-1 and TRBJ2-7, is KAGVTQTPRYLIKTRGQQVTLSCSPISGHRSVSWYQQTPGQGLQFLFEYFSETQRNKGNFPGRFSGRQFSNSRSEMNVSTLELGDSALYLCASSWGTGRDEQYFGPGTRLTVT.

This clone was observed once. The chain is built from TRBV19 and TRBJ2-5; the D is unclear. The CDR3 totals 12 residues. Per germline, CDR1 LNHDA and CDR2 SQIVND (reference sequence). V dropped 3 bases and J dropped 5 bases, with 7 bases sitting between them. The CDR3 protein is CASSIDGETQYF. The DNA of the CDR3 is TGTGCCAGTAGTATCGACGGGGAGACCCAGTACTTC. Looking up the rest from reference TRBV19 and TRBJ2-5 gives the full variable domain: DGGITQSPKYLFRKEGQNVTLSCEQNLNHDAMYWYRQDPGQGLRLIYYSQIVNDFQKGDIAEGYSVSREKKESFPLTVTSAQKNPTAFYLCASSIDGETQYFGPGTRLLVL.

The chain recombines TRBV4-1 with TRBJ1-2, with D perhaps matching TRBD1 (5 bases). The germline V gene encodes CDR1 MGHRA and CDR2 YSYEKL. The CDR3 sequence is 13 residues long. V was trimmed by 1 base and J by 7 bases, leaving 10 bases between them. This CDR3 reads CASSQGGGSGYTF. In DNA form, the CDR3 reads TGCGCCAGCAGCCAAGGGGGGGGGTCTGGCTACACCTTC.

CDR3 amino acids: CASSESTGSGNTIYF. In DNA, the CDR3 is TGTGCCAGCAGTGAATCTACAGGGTCTGGAAACACCATATATTTT. The rearrangement joins TRBV25-1 to TRBJ1-3, with D possibly being TRBD1 (6 bases). The V gene's germline CDR1 is MGHDK and CDR2 SYGVNS. Trimming removed 1 base from V and 1 base from J, with 8 bases in between. The CDR3 runs to 15 residues.

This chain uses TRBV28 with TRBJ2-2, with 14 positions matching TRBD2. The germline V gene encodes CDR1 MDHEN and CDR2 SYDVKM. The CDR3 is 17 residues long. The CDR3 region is CARTPGTSGRNTGELFF. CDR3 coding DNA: TGTGCACGAACACCGGGGACTAGCGGGAGGAACACCGGGGAGCTGTTTTTT.